This T cell receptor beta chain was found in a study of blood T cell repertoires in COVID-19 (dated by TCRdb to 2020 to 2021). Study-level background: Collaborator samples came from the United States, Italy and Spain and covered acute and convalescent phases of COVID-19. The material from the prospective study consisted of cDNA or gDNA derived from T cells, B-cell-depleted T cells, or PBMCs. Subjects who had been exposed to COVID-19, were actively infected with it, or had recovered from it provided the deeply sampled blood TCRbeta repertoires that made up the dataset. The repertoires were made available in a free public database intended to serve as a resource for research on the immune response to SARS-CoV-2. Samples were obtained from the ongoing ImmuneRACE study (first 160 participants) and from 1,254 subjects provided by 6 global collaborators. The sample metadata nearly always contained a de-identified subject ID, COVID-19 status, age in years and sex. HLA class I and class II types, where available, came from metadata supplied by the sample provider rather than from assay-based typing.

TCRbeta CDR3 regions were amplified from genomic DNA using the immunoSEQ Assay, a bias-controlled multiplex PCR. The study's own analysis went as follows. Nucleated cell counts per sample were estimated from amplification of reference gene primers within the assay. Sequence reads were collapsed and filtered to measure the absolute abundance of every unique TCRbeta CDR3 rearrangement. Productive Simpson clonality was computed per sample as the square root of Simpson's diversity index over productive rearrangements. In its TCRdb copy, this immuneACCESS table keeps in-frame sequences only and misses some clones. Where compared with another copy, unresolved V genes explain less than half of these, and the others have no known cause. D and trimming come from the DNA, and the V and J calls and clone size come from that table. The table for this sample lists about 300,000 clones; 65% to 90% of them were counted only once. The leading ten clones occupy 3.5% to 4.5% of the sample.

In the prospective study, participants were about 18 to 100 years old, resided in about two dozen geographic areas of the United States, and were enrolled through a virtual design. In the prospective study, cohorts were assigned on the basis of participant-reported clinical history obtained from a screening survey and a study questionnaire. For ImmuneRACE Cohort 3, a participant was defined as recovered based on two consecutive negative NP/OP PCR tests, clearance by a healthcare professional, or resolution of symptoms. Mobile phlebotomists in the prospective study collected whole blood, serum and a nasopharyngeal or oropharyngeal swab from every participant. Over an approximately 2-month period, participants in the prospective study had the option of providing additional blood draws and questionnaires. Before DNA extraction, prospective study blood samples were shipped either frozen or at room temperature.

A note on this clone: What antigen it recognizes has not been identified. Base qualities were left out, and no much larger clone turns up one base away.

What the research found in general, with its limitations: How much clinical and demographic metadata was included differed by source and by participant, and the metadata was provided uncurated.

Sequencing input: PBMCs or T cells enriched from blood (not recorded which). The source is a man between 25 and 39 years old who had recovered from COVID-19.

The CDR3 protein is CASSLPGVAGVNEQFF. The DNA reads as follows: TGTGCCAGCAGCTTGCCGGGGGTAGCGGGAGTTAATGAGCAGTTCTTC. Recombination connected TRBV5-4 to TRBJ2-1; a stretch of 9 junction bases matches TRBD2. The germline V gene (reference sequence) sets CDR1 to SGHNT and CDR2 to YYREEE. There are 16 amino acids in the CDR3, from cysteine to phenylalanine inclusive. Only the CDR3 DNA is retained, 48 bases long and in frame from the first base. Relative to germline, V is missing 1 base and J is missing 7 bases, with 9 bases of the junction outside any gene match.